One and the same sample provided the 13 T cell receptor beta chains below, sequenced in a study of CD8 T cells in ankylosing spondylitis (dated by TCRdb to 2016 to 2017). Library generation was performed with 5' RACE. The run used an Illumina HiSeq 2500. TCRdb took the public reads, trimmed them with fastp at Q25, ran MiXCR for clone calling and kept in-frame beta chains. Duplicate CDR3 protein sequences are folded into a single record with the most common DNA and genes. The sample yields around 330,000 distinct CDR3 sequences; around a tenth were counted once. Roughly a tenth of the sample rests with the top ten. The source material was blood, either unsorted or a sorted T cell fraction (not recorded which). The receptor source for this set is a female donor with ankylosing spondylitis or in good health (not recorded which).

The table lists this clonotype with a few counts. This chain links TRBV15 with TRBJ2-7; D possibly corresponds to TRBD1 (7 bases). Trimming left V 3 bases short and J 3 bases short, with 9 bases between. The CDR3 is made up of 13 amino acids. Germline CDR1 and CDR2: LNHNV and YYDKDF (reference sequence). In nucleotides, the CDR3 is TGTGCCACCAGCAGCCAGGGGGGCTACGAGCAGTACTTC. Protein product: CATSSQGGYEQYF.

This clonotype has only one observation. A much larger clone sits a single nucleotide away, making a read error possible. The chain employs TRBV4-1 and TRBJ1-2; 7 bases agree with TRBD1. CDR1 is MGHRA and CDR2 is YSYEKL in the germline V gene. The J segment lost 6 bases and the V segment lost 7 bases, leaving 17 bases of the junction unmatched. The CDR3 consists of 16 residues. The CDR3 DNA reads TGCGCCAGCAACCATACGGGACAGACGATTACGGATGGCTACACCTTC. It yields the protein CASNHTGQTITDGYTF.

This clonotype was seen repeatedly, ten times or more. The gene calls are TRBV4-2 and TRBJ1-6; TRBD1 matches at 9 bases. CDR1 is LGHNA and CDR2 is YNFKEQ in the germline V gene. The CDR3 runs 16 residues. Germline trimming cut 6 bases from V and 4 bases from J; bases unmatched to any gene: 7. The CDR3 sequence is CASSLSGTGYNSPLHF. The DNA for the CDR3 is TGTGCCAGCAGTCTCTCCGGGACAGGGTATAATTCACCCCTCCACTTT.

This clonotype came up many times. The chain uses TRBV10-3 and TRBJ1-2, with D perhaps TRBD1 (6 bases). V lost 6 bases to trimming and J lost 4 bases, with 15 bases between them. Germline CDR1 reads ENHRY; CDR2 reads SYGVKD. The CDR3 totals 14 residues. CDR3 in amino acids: CAISYAQGGYGYTF. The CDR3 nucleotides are TGTGCCATCAGCTATGCACAGGGCGGCTATGGCTACACCTTC.

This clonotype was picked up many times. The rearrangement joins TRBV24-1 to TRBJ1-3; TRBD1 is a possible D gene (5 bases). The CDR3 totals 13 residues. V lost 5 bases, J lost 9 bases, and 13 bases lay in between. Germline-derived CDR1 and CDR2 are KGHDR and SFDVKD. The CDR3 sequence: CATSATALSTIYF. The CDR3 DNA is TGTGCCACCAGTGCGACAGCTTTGAGCACCATATATTTT.

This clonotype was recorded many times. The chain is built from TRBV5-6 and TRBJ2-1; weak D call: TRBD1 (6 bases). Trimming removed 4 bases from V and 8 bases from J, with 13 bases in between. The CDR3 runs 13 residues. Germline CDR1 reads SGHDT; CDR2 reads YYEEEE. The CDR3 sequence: CASSVDSMHEQFF. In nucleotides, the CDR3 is TGTGCCAGCAGCGTGGACAGTATGCATGAGCAGTTCTTC.

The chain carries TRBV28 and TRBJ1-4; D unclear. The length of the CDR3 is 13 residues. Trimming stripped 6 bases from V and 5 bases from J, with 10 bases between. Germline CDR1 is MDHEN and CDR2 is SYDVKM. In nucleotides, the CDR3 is TGTGCCAGCAGGAATGCCCCGAATGAAAAACTGTTTTTT. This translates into CASRNAPNEKLFF.

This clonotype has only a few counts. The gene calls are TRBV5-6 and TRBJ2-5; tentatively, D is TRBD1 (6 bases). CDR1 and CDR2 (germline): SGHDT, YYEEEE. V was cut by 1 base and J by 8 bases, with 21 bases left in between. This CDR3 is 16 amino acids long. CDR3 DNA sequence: TGTGCCAGCAGCTTGTATGGCAGGGGTTTCAAGAATACCCAGTACTTC. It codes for CASSLYGRGFKNTQYF.

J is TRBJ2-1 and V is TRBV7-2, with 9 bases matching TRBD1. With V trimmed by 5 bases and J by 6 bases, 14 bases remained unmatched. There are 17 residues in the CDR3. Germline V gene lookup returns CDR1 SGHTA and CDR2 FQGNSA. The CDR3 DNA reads TGTGCCAGCAGCGTATCGGCAGGACAGGGGTCCCTCAATGAGCAGTTCTTC. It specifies CASSVSAGQGSLNEQFF.

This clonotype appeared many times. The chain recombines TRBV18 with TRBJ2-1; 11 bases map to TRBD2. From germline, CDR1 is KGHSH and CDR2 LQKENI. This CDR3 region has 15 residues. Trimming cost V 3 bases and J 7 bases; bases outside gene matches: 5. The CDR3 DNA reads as TGTGCCAGCTCACCCGGGACTAGCGGACTGAATGAGCAGTTCTTC. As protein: CASSPGTSGLNEQFF.

The CDR3 DNA sequence: TGCGCCAGCAGCCCCGGACAGCAGTACCAAGAGACCCAGTACTTC. This gives the protein CASSPGQQYQETQYF. The chain employs TRBV5-1 and TRBJ2-5; possibly TRBD1 for D (6 bases). V lost 4 bases and J lost 0, with 13 bases in between. The germline V gene encodes CDR1 SGHRS and CDR2 YFSETQ. The CDR3 runs to 15 residues.

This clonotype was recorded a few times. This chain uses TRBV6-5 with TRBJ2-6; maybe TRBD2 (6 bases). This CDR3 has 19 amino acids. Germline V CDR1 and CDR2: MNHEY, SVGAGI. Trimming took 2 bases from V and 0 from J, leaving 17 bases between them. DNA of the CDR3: TGTGCCAGCAGTTACGGAGGGGCCCTTACGCTCTCTGGGGCCAACGTCCTGACTTTC. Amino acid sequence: CASSYGGALTLSGANVLTF.

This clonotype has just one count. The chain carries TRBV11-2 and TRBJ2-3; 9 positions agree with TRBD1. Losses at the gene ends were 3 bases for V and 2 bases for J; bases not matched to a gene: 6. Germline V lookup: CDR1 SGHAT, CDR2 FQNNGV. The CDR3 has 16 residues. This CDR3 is CASSFGTGSYTDTQYF. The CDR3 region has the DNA TGTGCCAGCAGCTTCGGGACAGGGTCCTACACAGATACGCAGTATTTT.